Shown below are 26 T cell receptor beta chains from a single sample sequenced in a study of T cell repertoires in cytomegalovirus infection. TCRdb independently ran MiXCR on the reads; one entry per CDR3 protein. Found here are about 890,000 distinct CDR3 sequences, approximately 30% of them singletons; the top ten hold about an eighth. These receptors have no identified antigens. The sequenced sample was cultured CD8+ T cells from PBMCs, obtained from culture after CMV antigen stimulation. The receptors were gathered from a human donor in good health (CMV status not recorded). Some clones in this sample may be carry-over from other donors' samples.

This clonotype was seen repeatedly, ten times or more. CDR3 nucleotide sequence: TGTGCCAGCAGCTTAGCCCGAAATCCCAACTACGAGCAGTACGTC. Translating gives CASSLARNPNYEQYV. The chain employs TRBV7-2 and TRBJ2-7; D gene unclear. The CDR3 loop spans 15 amino acids. The germline CDR1 and CDR2 sequences are SGHTA and FQGNSA. V was trimmed by 0 bases and J by 3 bases, leaving 12 bases between them.

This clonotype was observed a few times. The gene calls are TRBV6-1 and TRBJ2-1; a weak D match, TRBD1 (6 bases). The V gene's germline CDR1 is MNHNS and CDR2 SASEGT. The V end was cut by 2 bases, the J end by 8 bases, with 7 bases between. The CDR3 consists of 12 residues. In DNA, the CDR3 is TGTGCCAGCAGTGAATCAGGGGATGAGCAGTTCTTC. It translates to CASSESGDEQFF.

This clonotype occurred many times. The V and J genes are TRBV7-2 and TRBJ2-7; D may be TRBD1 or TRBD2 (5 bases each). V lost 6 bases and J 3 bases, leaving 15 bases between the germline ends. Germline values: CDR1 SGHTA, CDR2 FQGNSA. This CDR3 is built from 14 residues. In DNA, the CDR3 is TGTGCCAGCAGTGACCGGGACCGCTTCTACGAGCAGTACTTC. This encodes CASSDRDRFYEQYF.

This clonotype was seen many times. The CDR3 region is CASSQEFAGVAYGYTF. The CDR3 nucleotides read TGCGCCAGCAGCCAAGAGTTCGCAGGGGTGGCCTATGGCTACACCTTC. The rearrangement joins TRBV4-3 to TRBJ1-2; maybe TRBD1 (6 bases). V shed 0 bases and J shed 4 bases, with 15 bases lying between them. This CDR3 comprises 16 residues. Germline V gives CDR1 LGHNA, CDR2 YSLEER.

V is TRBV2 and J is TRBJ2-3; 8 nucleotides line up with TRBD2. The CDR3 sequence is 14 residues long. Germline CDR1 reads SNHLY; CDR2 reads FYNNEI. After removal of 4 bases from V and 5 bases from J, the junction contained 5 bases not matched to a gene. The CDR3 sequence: CASSGGSGGDTQYF. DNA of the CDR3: TGTGCCAGCAGTGGTGGGAGCGGGGGAGATACGCAGTATTTT.

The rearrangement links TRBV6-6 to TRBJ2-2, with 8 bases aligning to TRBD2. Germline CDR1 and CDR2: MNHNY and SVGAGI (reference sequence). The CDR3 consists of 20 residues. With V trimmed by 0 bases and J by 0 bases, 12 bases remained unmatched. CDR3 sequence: CASSYSGRGLAYANTGELFF. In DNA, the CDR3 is TGTGCCAGCAGTTACTCGGGTAGAGGACTAGCCTACGCGAACACCGGGGAGCTGTTTTTT.

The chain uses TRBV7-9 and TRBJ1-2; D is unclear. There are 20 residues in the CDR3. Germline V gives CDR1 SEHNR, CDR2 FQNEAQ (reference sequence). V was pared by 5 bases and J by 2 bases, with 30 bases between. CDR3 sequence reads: CASSPPPGSAIYTQNYGYTF. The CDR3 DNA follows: TGTGCCAGCAGCCCCCCTCCCGGGTCCGCAATATATACTCAGAACTATGGCTACACCTTC.

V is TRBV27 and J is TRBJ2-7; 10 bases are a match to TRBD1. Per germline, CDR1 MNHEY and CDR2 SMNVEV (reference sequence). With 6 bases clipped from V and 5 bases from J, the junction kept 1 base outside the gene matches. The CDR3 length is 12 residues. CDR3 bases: TGTGCCAGCAGGGGACAGGGGAACGAGCAGTACTTC. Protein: CASRGQGNEQYF.

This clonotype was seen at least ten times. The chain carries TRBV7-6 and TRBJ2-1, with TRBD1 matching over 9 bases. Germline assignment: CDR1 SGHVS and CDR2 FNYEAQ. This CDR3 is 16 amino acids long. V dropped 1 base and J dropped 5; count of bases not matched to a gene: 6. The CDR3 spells CASSLDPGTGNNEQFF. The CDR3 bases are TGTGCCAGCAGCTTAGACCCTGGGACAGGGAACAATGAGCAGTTCTTC. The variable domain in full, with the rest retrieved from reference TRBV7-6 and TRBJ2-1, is GAGVSQSPRYKVTKRGQDVALRCDPISGHVSLYWYRQALGQGPEFLTYFNYEAQQDKSGLPNDRFSAERPEGSISTLTIQRTEQRDSAMYRCASSLDPGTGNNEQFFGPGTRLTVL.

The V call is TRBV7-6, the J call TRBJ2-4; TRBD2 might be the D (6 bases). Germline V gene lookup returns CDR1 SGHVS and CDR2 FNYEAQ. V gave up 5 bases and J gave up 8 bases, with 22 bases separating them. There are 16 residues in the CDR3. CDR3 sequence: CASSAGTATPGDIQYF. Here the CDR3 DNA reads TGTGCCAGCAGCGCGGGGACGGCAACGCCCGGGGACATTCAGTACTTC.

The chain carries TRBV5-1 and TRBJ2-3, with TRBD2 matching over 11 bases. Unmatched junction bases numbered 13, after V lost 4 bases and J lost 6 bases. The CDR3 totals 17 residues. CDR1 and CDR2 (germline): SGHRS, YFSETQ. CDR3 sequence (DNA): TGCGCCAGCAGCCCCCCGGGACTAGCGGTCCCCCTGGATACGCAGTATTTT. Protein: CASSPPGLAVPLDTQYF. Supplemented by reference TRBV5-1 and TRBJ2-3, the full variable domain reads KAGVTQTPRYLIKTRGQQVTLSCSPISGHRSVSWYQQTPGQGLQFLFEYFSETQRNKGNFPGRFSGRQFSNSRSEMNVSTLELGDSALYLCASSPPGLAVPLDTQYFGPGTRLTVL.

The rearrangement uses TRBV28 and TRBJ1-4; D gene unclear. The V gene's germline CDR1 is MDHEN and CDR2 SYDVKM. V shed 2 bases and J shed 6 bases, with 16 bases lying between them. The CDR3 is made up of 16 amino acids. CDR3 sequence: CASSLEGQRGDEKLFF. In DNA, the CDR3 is TGTGCCAGCAGTTTAGAGGGCCAGCGAGGAGATGAAAAACTGTTTTTT.

Written as DNA, the CDR3 is TGTGCCAGCAGTTTTGAATTGGTACGGGGAGACACTGAAGCTTTCTTT. It is translated as CASSFELVRGDTEAFF. The chain uses TRBV7-6 and TRBJ1-1; no firm D call. CDR1 and CDR2 from the germline V gene are SGHVS and FNYEAQ. The CDR3 spans 16 residues. Trimming stripped 6 bases from V and 3 bases from J, with 20 bases between.

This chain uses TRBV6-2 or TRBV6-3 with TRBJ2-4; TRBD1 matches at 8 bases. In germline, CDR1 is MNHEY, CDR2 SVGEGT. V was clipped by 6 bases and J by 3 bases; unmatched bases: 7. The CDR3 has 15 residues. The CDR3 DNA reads TGTGCCAGCAGATATATACAGGGGGACAAAAACATTCAGTACTTC. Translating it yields CASRYIQGDKNIQYF.

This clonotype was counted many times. CDR3: CASSQGSLSIQETQYF. CDR3 nucleotide sequence: TGTGCCAGCAGCCAAGGGAGCCTCTCAATTCAGGAGACCCAGTACTTC. The J gene is TRBJ2-5, the V gene TRBV7-2; D perhaps matches TRBD2 (5 bases). The length of the CDR3 is 16 residues. Germline loops: CDR1 SGHTA, CDR2 FQGNSA. V shed 5 bases and J shed 5 bases, with 21 bases lying between them. The full variable domain, its missing parts supplied by reference TRBV7-2 and TRBJ2-5, is GAGVSQSPSNKVTEKGKDVELRCDPISGHTALYWYRQSLGQGLEFLIYFQGNSAPDKSGLPSDRFSAERTGGSVSTLTIQRTQQEDSAVYLCASSQGSLSIQETQYFGPGTRLLVL.

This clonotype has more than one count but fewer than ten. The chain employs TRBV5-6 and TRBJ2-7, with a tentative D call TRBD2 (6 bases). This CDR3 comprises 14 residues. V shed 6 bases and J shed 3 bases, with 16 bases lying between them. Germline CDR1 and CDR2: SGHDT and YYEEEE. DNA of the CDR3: TGTGCCAGCACCATCTCGCGCGGGGTCTACGAGCAGTACGTC. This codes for CASTISRGVYEQYV.

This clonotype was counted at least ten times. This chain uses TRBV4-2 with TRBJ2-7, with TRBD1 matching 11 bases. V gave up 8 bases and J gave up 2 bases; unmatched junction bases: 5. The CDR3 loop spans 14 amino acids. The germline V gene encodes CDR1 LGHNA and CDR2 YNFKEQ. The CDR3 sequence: CASRPGQGAYEQYF. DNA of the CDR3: TGTGCCAGCCGCCCGGGACAGGGGGCCTACGAGCAGTACTTC.

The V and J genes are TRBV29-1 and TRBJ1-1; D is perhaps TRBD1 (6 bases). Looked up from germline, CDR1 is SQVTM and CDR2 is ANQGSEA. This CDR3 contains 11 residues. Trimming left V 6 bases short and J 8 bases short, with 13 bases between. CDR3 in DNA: TGCAGCGTAGGCCGGGGGGGCGAAGCTTTCTTT. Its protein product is CSVGRGGEAFF. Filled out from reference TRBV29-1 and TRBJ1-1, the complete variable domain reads SAVISQKPSRDICQRGTSLTIQCQVDSQVTMMFWYRQQPGQSLTLIATANQGSEATYESGFVIDKFPISRPNLTFSTLTVSNMSPEDSSIYLCSVGRGGEAFFGQGTRLTVV.

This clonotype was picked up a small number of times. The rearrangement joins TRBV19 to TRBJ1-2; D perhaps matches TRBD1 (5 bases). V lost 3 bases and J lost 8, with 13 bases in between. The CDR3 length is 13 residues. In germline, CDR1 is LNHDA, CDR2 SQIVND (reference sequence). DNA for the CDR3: TGTGCCAGTAGTATCGGGACTACCGCGGGCTACACCTTC. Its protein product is CASSIGTTAGYTF.

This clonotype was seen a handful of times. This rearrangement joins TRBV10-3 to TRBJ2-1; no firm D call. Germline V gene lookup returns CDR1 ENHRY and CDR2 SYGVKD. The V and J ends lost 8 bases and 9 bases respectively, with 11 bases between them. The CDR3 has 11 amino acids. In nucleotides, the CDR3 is TGTGCCATCGGCGAGCCCTCTGAGCAGTTCTTC. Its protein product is CAIGEPSEQFF.

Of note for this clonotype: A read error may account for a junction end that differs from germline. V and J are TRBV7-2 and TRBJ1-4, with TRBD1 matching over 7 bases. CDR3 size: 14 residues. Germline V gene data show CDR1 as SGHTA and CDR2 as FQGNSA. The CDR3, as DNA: TGTGCCAACAGCCCCGAAGGGGGCAGCGAAAAACTGTTTTTT. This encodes CANSPEGGSEKLFF. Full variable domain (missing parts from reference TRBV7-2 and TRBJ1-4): GAGVSQSPSNKVTEKGKDVELRCDPISGHTALYWYRQSLGQGLEFLIYFQGNSAPDKSGLPSDRFSAERTGGSVSTLTIQRTQQEDSAVYLCANSPEGGSEKLFFGSGTQLSVL.

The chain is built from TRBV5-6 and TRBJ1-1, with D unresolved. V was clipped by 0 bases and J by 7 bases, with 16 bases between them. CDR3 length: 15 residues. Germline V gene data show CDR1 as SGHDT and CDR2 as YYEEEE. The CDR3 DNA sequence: TGTGCCAGCAGCTTGGCCACTGACCTGACGGATGAAGCTTTCTTT. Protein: CASSLATDLTDEAFF.

The CDR3 here is CASSEELVASREKLFF. CDR3 sequence (DNA): TGTGCCAGCAGTGAAGAGCTGGTCGCGTCGCGTGAAAAACTGTTTTTT. V is TRBV2 and J is TRBJ1-4; no definite D call. The germline V and J ends were trimmed by 1 base and 7 bases, with 16 bases remaining between them. This CDR3 comprises 16 residues. In germline, CDR1 is SNHLY, CDR2 FYNNEI.

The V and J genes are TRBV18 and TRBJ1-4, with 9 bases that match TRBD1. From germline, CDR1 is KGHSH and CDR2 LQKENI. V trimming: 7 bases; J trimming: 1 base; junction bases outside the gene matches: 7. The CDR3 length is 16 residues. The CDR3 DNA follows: TGTGCCAGCTTTTCCGGGACAGGGTTAACTAATGAAAAACTGTTTTTT. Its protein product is CASFSGTGLTNEKLFF.

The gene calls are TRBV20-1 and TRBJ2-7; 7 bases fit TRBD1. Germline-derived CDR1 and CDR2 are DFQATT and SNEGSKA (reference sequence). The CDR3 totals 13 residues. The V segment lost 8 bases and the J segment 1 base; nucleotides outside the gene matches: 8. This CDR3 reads CSLLGQESYEQYF. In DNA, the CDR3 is TGCAGTCTACTAGGACAGGAGTCCTACGAGCAGTACTTC.

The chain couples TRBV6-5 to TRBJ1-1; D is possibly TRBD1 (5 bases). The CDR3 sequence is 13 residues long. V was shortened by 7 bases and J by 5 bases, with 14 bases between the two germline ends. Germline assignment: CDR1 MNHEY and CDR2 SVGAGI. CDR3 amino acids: CASKQARGTEAFF. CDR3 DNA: TGTGCCAGCAAACAGGCCCGCGGGACTGAAGCTTTCTTT.